This T cell receptor beta chain was recovered during a study of T cell responses to AZD1222 COVID-19 vaccine. The data were produced by immunoSEQ multiplex PCR, yet TCRdb's version contains in-frame clones alone and is incomplete. Found here are 95,000 to 150,000 clones, around 87% of them singletons; the top ten hold around 3.1%. The receptor was derived from an adult in good health. Here the sequenced sample was peripheral blood, taken on day 0 of AZD1222 vaccination.

CDR3 protein: CASSLGQDTDTQYF. The CDR3 region has the DNA TGCGCCAGCAGCTTGGGGCAGGACACAGATACGCAGTATTTT. The chain links TRBV5-1 to TRBJ2-3, with D unresolved. Per germline, CDR1 SGHRS and CDR2 YFSETQ. This CDR3 has 14 amino acids. Trimming left V 0 bases short and J 2 bases short, with 7 bases between.